What follows describes a single T cell receptor beta chain. Its specificity is not known. A split of CD4+ cells into CD45RA+ naive and CD45RA-negative memory subsets was performed. Assay: immunoSEQ multiplex PCR; the TCRdb copy retains only in-frame clones and omits some. The sample gives about 1 million clones, more than 75% of which show up once; around 0.47% is in the top ten. This record comes from a study of shared clonotypes between healthy human individuals. Study-level points and caveats: Researchers found naive subsets generally carried larger estimated richness than memory subsets.

The clonotype comes from a young man in good health. Some clones in this sample may be carry-over from other donors' samples. Source material: memory CD4+ T cells from PBMCs. Subset in this sample: CD45RA-negative fraction.

The CDR3 protein is CAIRETSGVSYNEQFF. The CDR3 DNA reads as TGTGCCATCAGAGAAACTAGCGGGGTCTCCTACAATGAGCAGTTCTTC. The chain recombines TRBV10-3 with TRBJ2-1; TRBD2 matches at 10 bases. V was pared by 6 bases and J by 0 bases, with 5 bases of the junction left unmatched. This CDR3 spans 16 amino acids. From germline, CDR1 is ENHRY and CDR2 SYGVKD.